These 25 T cell receptor beta chains originate from one sample sequenced in a study of cytomegalovirus exposure and HLA in healthy donors. TCRdb keeps only in-frame clones here, not all; method: immunoSEQ multiplex PCR. The table lists 95,000 to 150,000 clones, approximately 88% of them singletons. Sequenced input: PBMCs. Every receptor here comes from a woman aged 18-29 years in good health and CMV-seropositive.

The J gene is TRBJ2-2, the V gene TRBV2; 13 nucleotides agree with TRBD2. V lost 8 bases, J lost 1 base, and 4 bases stayed unmatched. In germline, CDR1 is SNHLY, CDR2 FYNNEI. This CDR3 is built from 16 residues. The CDR3 DNA follows: TGTGCCAGCTTCAGGACTAGCGGGGGGAACACCGGGGAGCTGTTTTTT. Its protein is CASFRTSGGNTGELFF.

This clone has a single count. V is TRBV11-3 and J is TRBJ2-5; maybe TRBD2 (6 bases). Between the trimmed V and J ends, which lost 5 bases and 3 bases, there was a span of 19 bases. Per germline, CDR1 SGHNT and CDR2 YENEEA. The CDR3 is made up of 16 amino acids. The CDR3 nucleotides read TGTGCCAGCAGCCATTGGAGCGGTTCGGGGGAAGAGACCCAGTACTTC. Translation: CASSHWSGSGEETQYF. Drawing the rest from reference TRBV11-3 and TRBJ2-5, the complete variable domain is EAGVVQSPRYKIIEKKQPVAFWCNPISGHNTLYWYLQNLGQGPELLIRYENEEAVDDSQLPKDRFSAERLKGVDSTLKIQPAELGDSAVYLCASSHWSGSGEETQYFGPGTRLLVL.

The chain employs TRBV11-3 and TRBJ2-2; tentative D call: TRBD1 (5 bases). Trimming cost V 2 bases and J 1 base, with 8 bases left between them. Germline-derived CDR1 and CDR2 are SGHNT and YENEEA. The CDR3 has 15 amino acids. CDR3 region: CASSLLRGNTGELFF. CDR3 in DNA: TGTGCCAGCAGCTTATTAAGGGGGAACACCGGGGAGCTGTTTTTT.

The rearrangement uses TRBV9 and TRBJ1-1; D ambiguous. With 0 bases removed from V and 1 base from J, the gap between germline ends came to 7 bases. This CDR3 region has 14 residues. CDR1 is SGDLS, CDR2 YYNGEE, per germline. The CDR3 DNA follows: TGTGCCAGCAGCGTAGGCCCGGGGAACACTGAAGCTTTCTTT. Translation gives CASSVGPGNTEAFF.

The chain carries TRBV19 and TRBJ1-2, with 9 bases fitting TRBD1. The germline gives CDR1 LNHDA, CDR2 SQIVND (reference sequence). Trimming at V came to 4 bases and at J to 4 bases, leaving 13 bases not matched to a gene. The CDR3 runs to 17 residues. The CDR3 DNA follows: TGTGCCAGTAGTAGAACCCTACCGGGACAGGGATCCTATGGCTACACCTTC. This sequence encodes CASSRTLPGQGSYGYTF.

This chain joins TRBV9 and TRBJ1-4; perhaps TRBD1 as D (6 bases). CDR1 SGDLS and CDR2 YYNGEE come from the germline V gene. The V end lost 4 bases, the J end lost 0 bases, and 10 bases lay between the germline ends. This CDR3 has 15 residues. This chain's CDR3 is CASSPSGATNEKLFF. DNA of the CDR3: TGTGCCAGCAGCCCGTCAGGGGCAACTAATGAAAAACTGTTTTTT.

This chain uses TRBV5-6 with TRBJ2-1, with TRBD2 matching 11 bases. Trimming at V came to 4 bases and at J to 12 bases, leaving 12 bases not matched to a gene. Germline CDR1 and CDR2: SGHDT and YYEEEE. The CDR3 is 15 amino acids. DNA for the CDR3: TGTGCCAGCAGCCCTCTAACTAGCGGGGGTATCGGGCAGTTCTTC. It yields the protein CASSPLTSGGIGQFF.

This clone was seen a few times. CDR3 protein: CASSEERGRASGELFF. The CDR3 DNA reads as TGTGCCAGCAGTGAAGAGCGCGGGAGGGCCTCCGGGGAGCTGTTTTTT. The rearrangement joins TRBV2 to TRBJ2-2; 9 bases map to TRBD2. The CDR3 runs to 16 residues. The V and J ends lost 1 base and 6 bases, in that order; junction bases with no gene match: 6. From germline, CDR1 is SNHLY and CDR2 FYNNEI.

The J gene is TRBJ1-4, the V gene TRBV4-3, with 8 bases aligning to TRBD1. CDR1 LGHNA and CDR2 YSLEER come from the germline V gene. V dropped 2 bases and J dropped 7; count of bases not matched to a gene: 9. The CDR3 extends over 16 amino acids. The CDR3 is CASSQTQGARGEKLFF. The CDR3 DNA reads TGCGCCAGCAGCCAAACCCAGGGGGCGAGGGGTGAAAAACTGTTTTTT.

The rearrangement uses TRBV18 and TRBJ2-3; D ambiguous. Trimming stripped 0 bases from V and 2 bases from J, with 6 bases between. From germline, CDR1 is KGHSH and CDR2 LQKENI. The CDR3 has 14 amino acids. The CDR3 region has the DNA TGTGCCAGCTCACCACCGACTTACACAGATACGCAGTATTTT. Its protein product is CASSPPTYTDTQYF.

This sequence joins TRBV11-2 and TRBJ2-1; 8 positions agree with TRBD2. The ends lost 1 base at V and 4 bases at J; junction bases unmatched: 3. CDR1 is SGHAT, CDR2 FQNNGV, per germline. The CDR3 sequence is 15 residues long. The CDR3 sequence is CASSLVREGYNEQFF. CDR3 coding DNA: TGTGCCAGCAGCTTAGTCCGGGAGGGTTACAATGAGCAGTTCTTC.

This chain connects TRBV9 to TRBJ1-4; D possibly corresponds to TRBD1 (6 bases). Germline loops: CDR1 SGDLS, CDR2 YYNGEE. The CDR3 covers 17 residues. Trimming pared 0 bases from V and 0 bases from J, leaving 12 bases between. Here the CDR3 reads CASSVEGGGATNEKLFF. CDR3 nucleotides: TGTGCCAGCAGCGTAGAGGGAGGGGGTGCAACTAATGAAAAACTGTTTTTT. The full variable domain, in which reference TRBV9 and TRBJ1-4 provide the parts outside the CDR3, is DSGVTQTPKHLITATGQRVTLRCSPRSGDLSVYWYQQSLDQGLQFLIQYYNGEERAKGNILERFSAQQFPDLHSELNLSSLELGDSALYFCASSVEGGGATNEKLFFGSGTQLSVL.

This clone was seen more than once but under ten times. V usage is TRBV6-1 and J usage is TRBJ1-2; the D gene is possibly TRBD1 (6 bases). The CDR3 spans 15 residues. Trimming removed 0 bases from V and 6 bases from J, with 14 bases in between. The V gene's germline CDR1 is MNHNS and CDR2 SASEGT. The CDR3, as DNA: TGTGCCAGCAGTGAAGCGGGGGGGACATATAATGGCTACACCTTC. This gives the protein CASSEAGGTYNGYTF.

The sample holds one count of this clone. The genes are TRBV6-5 and TRBJ1-6, with 9 nucleotides matching TRBD1. The CDR3 extends over 14 amino acids. V gave up 6 bases and J gave up 7 bases; unmatched junction bases: 4. Germline loops: CDR1 MNHEY, CDR2 SVGAGI. The CDR3 region is CASSLTGGNSPLHF. CDR3 coding DNA: TGTGCCAGCAGCTTAACAGGGGGCAATTCACCCCTCCACTTT.

V is TRBV28 and J is TRBJ1-2, with 8 bases identical to TRBD1. V was pared by 8 bases and J by 14 bases, with 19 bases of the junction left unmatched. CDR3 length: 14 amino acids. Germline V lookup: CDR1 MDHEN, CDR2 SYDVKM. The DNA of the CDR3 is TGTGCCAGCGCTCCGGGGGCAGGGGGCGCTAAGGGGACCTTC. The encoded protein is CASAPGAGGAKGTF.

The sample holds a few counts of this clone. The chain has TRBV7-2 and TRBJ1-5; D unresolved. In germline, CDR1 is SGHTA, CDR2 FQGNSA. Trimming pared 4 bases from V and 2 bases from J, leaving 9 bases between. The CDR3 covers 14 residues. The CDR3 bases are TGTGCCAGCAGCTCGGACGGGGGCAATCAGCCCCAGCATTTT. Translating it yields CASSSDGGNQPQHF.

J is TRBJ1-3 and V is TRBV9; tentatively, D is TRBD1 (6 bases). Trimming left V 1 base short and J 1 base short, with 6 bases between. Germline loops: CDR1 SGDLS, CDR2 YYNGEE. CDR3 length equals 14 residues. For the CDR3, the DNA is TGTGCCAGCAGCGTAAGGGGGTCTGGAAACACCATATATTTT. This sequence encodes CASSVRGSGNTIYF. The full variable domain, rest sourced from reference TRBV9 and TRBJ1-3, is DSGVTQTPKHLITATGQRVTLRCSPRSGDLSVYWYQQSLDQGLQFLIQYYNGEERAKGNILERFSAQQFPDLHSELNLSSLELGDSALYFCASSVRGSGNTIYFGEGSWLTVV.

This clone showed up just a few times. The CDR3 spells CASSLRDGELFF. CDR3 sequence (DNA): TGTGCCAGCAGCTTACGGGACGGGGAGCTGTTTTTT. The chain couples TRBV7-9 to TRBJ2-2; D possibly corresponds to TRBD2 (5 bases). The germline V and J ends were trimmed by 2 bases and 7 bases, with 5 bases remaining between them. CDR1 is SEHNR, CDR2 FQNEAQ, per germline (reference sequence). The CDR3 contains 12 residues.

The V call is TRBV5-1, the J call TRBJ2-3, with TRBD2 as a possible D gene (5 bases). Germline assignment: CDR1 SGHRS and CDR2 YFSETQ. The CDR3 spans 14 residues. The ends were cut back, 1 base at V and 2 bases at J, with 8 bases in the middle. CDR3 bases: TGCGCCAGCAGCTTGTGGCGGGCCACAGATACGCAGTATTTT. Translated, it gives CASSLWRATDTQYF.

V and J are TRBV30 and TRBJ1-1, with D maybe TRBD1 (5 bases). The V end lost 2 bases, the J end lost 1 base, and 11 bases lay between the germline ends. CDR3 length: 14 residues. Germline CDR1 is GTSNPN and CDR2 is SVGIG (reference sequence). This CDR3 reads CAWSKNRPNTEAFF. The CDR3 DNA is TGTGCCTGGAGTAAAAACAGGCCGAACACTGAAGCTTTCTTT.

The CDR3 loop is CASSPTQRNTIYF. The CDR3, as DNA: TGTGCCAGCTCACCAACCCAGCGGAACACCATATATTTT. The chain couples TRBV18 to TRBJ1-3; D ambiguous. The CDR3 is 13 amino acids. V lost 2 bases, J lost 7 bases, and 9 bases lay in between. Germline V gives CDR1 KGHSH, CDR2 LQKENI.

This chain joins TRBV4-2 and TRBJ2-3; 12 nucleotides match TRBD2. V dropped 3 bases and J dropped 4; count of bases not matched to a gene: 20. Germline V lookup: CDR1 LGHNA, CDR2 YNFKEQ. This CDR3 is 21 amino acids long. CDR3 in amino acids: CASSHPGKLAGGLTPSDTQYF. Written as DNA, the CDR3 is TGTGCCAGCAGCCACCCCGGGAAACTAGCGGGAGGTCTAACACCCTCAGATACGCAGTATTTT.

V usage is TRBV2 and J usage is TRBJ2-2; D gene uncertain. The CDR3 runs 14 residues. With 4 bases removed from V and 6 bases from J, the gap between germline ends came to 12 bases. CDR1 is SNHLY, CDR2 FYNNEI, per germline. The CDR3 sequence is CASSVAQVAGELFF. The CDR3 coding sequence is TGTGCCAGCAGTGTAGCCCAGGTAGCCGGGGAGCTGTTTTTT. Full variable domain (remainder filled in from reference TRBV2 and TRBJ2-2): EPEVTQTPSHQVTQMGQEVILRCVPISNHLYFYWYRQILGQKVEFLVSFYNNEISEKSEIFDDQFSVERPDGSNFTLKIRSTKLEDSAMYFCASSVAQVAGELFFGEGSRLTVL.

The chain uses TRBV15 and TRBJ2-1, with D possibly TRBD2 on 5 matching bases. The CDR3 extends over 17 amino acids. Germline V gene data show CDR1 as LNHNV and CDR2 as YYDKDF (reference sequence). Trimming took 3 bases from V and 2 from J, leaving 17 bases between them. CDR3 DNA: TGTGCCACCAGCAGGGGAGAGGACGGTGGGACCTACAATGAGCAGTTCTTC. The encoded protein is CATSRGEDGGTYNEQFF.

This chain joins TRBV2 and TRBJ1-1, with D maybe TRBD1 (5 bases). Trimming cost V 3 bases and J 4 bases, with 9 bases left between them. The length of the CDR3 is 13 residues. Germline V CDR1 and CDR2: SNHLY, FYNNEI. CDR3 DNA sequence: TGTGCCAGCAGTGAGACAGACATCACTGAAGCTTTCTTT. As protein: CASSETDITEAFF.